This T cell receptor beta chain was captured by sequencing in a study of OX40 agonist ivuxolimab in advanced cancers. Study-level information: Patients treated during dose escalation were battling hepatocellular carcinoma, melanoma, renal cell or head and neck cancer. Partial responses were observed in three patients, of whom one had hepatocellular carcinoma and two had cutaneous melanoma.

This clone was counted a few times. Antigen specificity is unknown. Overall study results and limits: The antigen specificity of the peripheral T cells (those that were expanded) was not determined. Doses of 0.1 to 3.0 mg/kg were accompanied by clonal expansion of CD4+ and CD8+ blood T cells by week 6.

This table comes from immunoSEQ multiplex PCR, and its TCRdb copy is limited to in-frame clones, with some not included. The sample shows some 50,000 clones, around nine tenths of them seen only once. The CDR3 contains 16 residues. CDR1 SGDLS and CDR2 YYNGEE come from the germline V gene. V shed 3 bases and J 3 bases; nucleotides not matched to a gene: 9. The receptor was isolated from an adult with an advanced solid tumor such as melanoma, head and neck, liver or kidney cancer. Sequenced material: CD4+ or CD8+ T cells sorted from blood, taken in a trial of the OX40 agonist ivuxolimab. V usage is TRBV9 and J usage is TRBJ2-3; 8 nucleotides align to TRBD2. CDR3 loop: CASSGPSGSGTDTQYF. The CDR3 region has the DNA TGTGCCAGCAGCGGGCCTAGCGGGTCGGGGACAGATACGCAGTATTTT.